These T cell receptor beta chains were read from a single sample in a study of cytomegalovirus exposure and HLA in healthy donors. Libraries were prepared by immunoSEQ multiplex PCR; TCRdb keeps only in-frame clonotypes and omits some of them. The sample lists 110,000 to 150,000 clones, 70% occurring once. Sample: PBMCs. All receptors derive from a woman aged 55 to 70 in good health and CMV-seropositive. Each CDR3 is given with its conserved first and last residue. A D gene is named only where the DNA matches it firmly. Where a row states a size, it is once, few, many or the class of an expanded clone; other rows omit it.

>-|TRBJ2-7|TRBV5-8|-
CASSRERIGTPRQYF
TGTGCCAGCAGCCGTGAAAGAATCGGGACACCCAGACAGTACTTC
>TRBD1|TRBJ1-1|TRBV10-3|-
CAISVQGAPDTEAFF
TGTGCCATCAGCGTACAGGGGGCGCCGGACACTGAAGCTTTCTTT
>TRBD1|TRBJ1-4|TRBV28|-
CASSSPGQGALAKLFF
TGTGCCAGCAGTTCCCCGGGACAGGGGGCATTGGCAAAACTGTTTTTT
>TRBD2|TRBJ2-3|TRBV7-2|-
CASSPRGGRSTDTQYF
TGTGCCAGCAGCCCCAGGGGCGGGAGGTCCACAGATACGCAGTATTTT
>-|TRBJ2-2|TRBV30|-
CAWSTGRATGELFF
TGTGCCTGGAGCACCGGGCGGGCGACCGGGGAGCTGTTTTTT
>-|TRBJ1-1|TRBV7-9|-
CASSLADEAFF
TGTGCCAGCAGCTTGGCTGATGAAGCTTTCTTT
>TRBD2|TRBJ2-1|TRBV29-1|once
CSVDGGRAFNEQFF
TGCAGCGTTGACGGCGGGAGGGCCTTCAATGAGCAGTTCTTC
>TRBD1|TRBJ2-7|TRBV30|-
CAWSGQGAARYEQYF
TGTGCCTGGAGTGGACAGGGGGCTGCCCGGTACGAGCAGTACTTC
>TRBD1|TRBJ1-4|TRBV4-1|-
CASSPGTGNEKLFF
TGCGCCAGCAGCCCGGGGACAGGGAATGAAAAACTGTTTTTT
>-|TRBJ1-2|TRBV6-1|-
CASSDQKSRVDRKYGYTF
TGTGCCAGCAGTGACCAAAAGAGCCGGGTGGACAGAAAATATGGCTACACCTTC
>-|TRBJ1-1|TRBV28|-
CASSLRGGNTEAFF
TGTGCCAGCAGCCTAAGGGGGGGGAACACTGAAGCTTTCTTT
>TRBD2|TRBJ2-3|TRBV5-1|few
CASSPGLAVGDTQYF
TGCGCCAGCAGCCCGGGACTAGCGGTTGGAGATACGCAGTATTTT
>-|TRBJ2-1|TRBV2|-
CASKDSYNEQFF
TGTGCCAGCAAAGACAGCTACAATGAGCAGTTCTTC
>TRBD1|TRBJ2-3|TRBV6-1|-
CASSVDRGTRTDTQYF
TGTGCCAGCAGTGTCGACAGGGGGACCCGCACAGATACGCAGTATTTT
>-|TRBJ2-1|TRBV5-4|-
CASSLAGSPYNEQFF
TGTGCCAGCAGCTTGGCAGGGTCCCCCTACAATGAGCAGTTCTTC
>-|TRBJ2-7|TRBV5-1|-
CASSLLGQNYEQYF
TGCGCCAGCAGCTTACTCGGACAGAACTACGAGCAGTACTTC
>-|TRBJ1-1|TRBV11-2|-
CASSPLVEAFF
TGTGCCAGCAGCCCCCTCGTGGAAGCTTTCTTT
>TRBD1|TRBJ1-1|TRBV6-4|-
CASRTGTGVRTEAFF
TGTGCCAGCAGAACCGGGACAGGGGTCCGGACTGAAGCTTTCTTT
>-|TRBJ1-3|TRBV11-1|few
CASSFGQSGNTIYF
TGTGCCAGCAGCTTCGGACAATCTGGAAACACCATATATTTT
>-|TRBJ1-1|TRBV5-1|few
CASSSGMNTEAFF
TGCGCCAGCAGCTCCGGGATGAACACTGAAGCTTTCTTT
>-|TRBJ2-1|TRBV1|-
CTSSHPNYLAGAYNEQFF
TGCACCAGCAGCCATCCCAACTACTTAGCGGGAGCTTACAATGAGCAGTTCTTC
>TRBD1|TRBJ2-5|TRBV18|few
CASSPSGTVGETQYF
TGTGCCAGCTCACCAAGTGGGACAGTGGGAGAGACCCAGTACTTC